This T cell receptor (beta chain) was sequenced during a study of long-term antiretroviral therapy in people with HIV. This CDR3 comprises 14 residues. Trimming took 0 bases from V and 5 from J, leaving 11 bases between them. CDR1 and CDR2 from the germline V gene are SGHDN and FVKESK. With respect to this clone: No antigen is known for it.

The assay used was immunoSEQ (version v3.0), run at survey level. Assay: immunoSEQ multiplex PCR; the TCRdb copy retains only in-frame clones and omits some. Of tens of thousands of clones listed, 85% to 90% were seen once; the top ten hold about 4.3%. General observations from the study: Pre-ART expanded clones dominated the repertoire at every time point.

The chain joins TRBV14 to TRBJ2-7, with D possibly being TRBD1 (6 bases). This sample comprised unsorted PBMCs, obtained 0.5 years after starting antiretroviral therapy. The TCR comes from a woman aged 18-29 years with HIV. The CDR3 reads CASSQDRGFDEQYF. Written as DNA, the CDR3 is TGTGCCAGCAGCCAAGACAGGGGTTTCGACGAGCAGTACTTC.